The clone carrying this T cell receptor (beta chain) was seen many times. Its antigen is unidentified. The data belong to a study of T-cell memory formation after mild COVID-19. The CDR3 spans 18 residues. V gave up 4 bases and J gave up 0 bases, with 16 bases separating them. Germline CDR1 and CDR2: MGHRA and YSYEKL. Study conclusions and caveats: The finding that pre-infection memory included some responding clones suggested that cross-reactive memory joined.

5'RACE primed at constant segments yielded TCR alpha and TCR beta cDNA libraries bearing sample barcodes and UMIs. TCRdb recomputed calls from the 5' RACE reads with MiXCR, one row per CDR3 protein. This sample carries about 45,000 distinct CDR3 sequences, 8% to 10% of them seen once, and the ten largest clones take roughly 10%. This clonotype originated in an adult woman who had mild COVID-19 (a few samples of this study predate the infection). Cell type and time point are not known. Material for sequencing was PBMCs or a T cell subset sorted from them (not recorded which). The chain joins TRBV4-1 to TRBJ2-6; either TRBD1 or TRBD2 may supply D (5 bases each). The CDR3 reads CASSLSGTASSGANVLTF. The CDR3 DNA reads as TGCGCCAGCAGCCTGTCCGGGACCGCAAGCTCTGGGGCCAACGTCCTGACTTTC.